This entry is about one TCR beta chain. The target antigen is unknown. The data were produced by immunoSEQ multiplex PCR, yet TCRdb's version contains in-frame clones alone and is incomplete. The table includes approximately 400,000 clones, roughly nine tenths detected once. The germline V gene encodes CDR1 LNHDA and CDR2 SQIVND (reference sequence). V gave up 7 bases and J gave up 1 base, with 11 bases separating them. The CDR3 is 15 residues long. The data derive from a study of Ad26.COV2.S vaccination and SARS-CoV-2 variants. The study's findings and limits: Vaccinees reportedly had broad spike-specific CD8+ and CD4+ T cell responses. Researchers reported similar non-spike TCR breadth in vaccine and placebo recipients.

The sample in question was peripheral blood, obtained after recovery from COVID-19. This clonotype was sampled from a human donor who had recovered from COVID-19. The chain links TRBV19 to TRBJ1-6; D not resolved. The DNA for the CDR3 is TGTGCCAGTAAGAATCCTGGGTCCTATAATTCACCCCTCCACTTT. Its translation is CASKNPGSYNSPLHF.